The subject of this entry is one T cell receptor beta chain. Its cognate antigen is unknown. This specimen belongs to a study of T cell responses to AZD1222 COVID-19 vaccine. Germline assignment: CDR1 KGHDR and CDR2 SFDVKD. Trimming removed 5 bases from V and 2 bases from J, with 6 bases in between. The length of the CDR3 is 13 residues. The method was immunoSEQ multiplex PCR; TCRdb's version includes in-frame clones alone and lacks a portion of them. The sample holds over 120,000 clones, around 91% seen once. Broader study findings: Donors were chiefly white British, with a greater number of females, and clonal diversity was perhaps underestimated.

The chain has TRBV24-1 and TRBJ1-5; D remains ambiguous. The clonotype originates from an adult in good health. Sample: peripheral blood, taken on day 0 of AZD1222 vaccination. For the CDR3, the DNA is TGTGCCACCAGTGTGGCAGGCAATCAGCCCCAGCATTTT. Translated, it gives CATSVAGNQPQHF.